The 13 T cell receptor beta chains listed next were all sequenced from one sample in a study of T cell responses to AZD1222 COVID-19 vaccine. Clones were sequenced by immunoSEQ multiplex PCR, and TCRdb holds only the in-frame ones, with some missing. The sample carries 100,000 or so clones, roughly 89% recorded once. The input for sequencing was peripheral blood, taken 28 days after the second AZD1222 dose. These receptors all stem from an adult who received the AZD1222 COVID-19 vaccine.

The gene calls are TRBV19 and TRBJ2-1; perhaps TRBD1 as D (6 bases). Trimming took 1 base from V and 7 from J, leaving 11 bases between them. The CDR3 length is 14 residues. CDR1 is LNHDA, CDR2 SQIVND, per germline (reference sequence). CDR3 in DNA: TGTGCCAGTAGTATAGCAACAGGGATGAATGAGCAGTTCTTC. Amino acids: CASSIATGMNEQFF.

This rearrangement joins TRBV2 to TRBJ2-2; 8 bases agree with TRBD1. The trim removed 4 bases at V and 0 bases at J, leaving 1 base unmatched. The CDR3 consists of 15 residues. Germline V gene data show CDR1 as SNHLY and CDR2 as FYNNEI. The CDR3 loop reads CASSGQGSNTGELFF. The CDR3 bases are TGTGCCAGCAGTGGACAGGGGTCGAACACCGGGGAGCTGTTTTTT.

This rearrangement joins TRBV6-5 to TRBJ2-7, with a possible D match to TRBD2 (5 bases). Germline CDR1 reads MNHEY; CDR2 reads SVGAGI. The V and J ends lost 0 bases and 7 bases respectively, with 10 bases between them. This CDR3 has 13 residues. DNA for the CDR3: TGTGCCAGCAGTTACTCGAGGGCACTTGAGCAGTACTTC. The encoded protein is CASSYSRALEQYF.

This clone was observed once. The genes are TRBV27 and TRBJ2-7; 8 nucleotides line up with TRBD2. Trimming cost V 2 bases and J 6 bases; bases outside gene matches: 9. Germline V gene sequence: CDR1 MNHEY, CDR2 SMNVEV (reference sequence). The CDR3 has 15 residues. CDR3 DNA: TGTGCCAGCAGTTTAGTCGGCGGGGGGCTTGGCGAGCAGTACTTC. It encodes CASSLVGGGLGEQYF.

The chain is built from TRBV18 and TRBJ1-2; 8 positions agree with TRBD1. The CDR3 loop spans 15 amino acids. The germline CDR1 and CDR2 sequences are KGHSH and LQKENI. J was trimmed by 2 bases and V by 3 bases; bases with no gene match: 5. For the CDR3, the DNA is TGTGCCAGCTCACCGGGTGGACAGGGCAACTATGGCTACACCTTC. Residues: CASSPGGQGNYGYTF.

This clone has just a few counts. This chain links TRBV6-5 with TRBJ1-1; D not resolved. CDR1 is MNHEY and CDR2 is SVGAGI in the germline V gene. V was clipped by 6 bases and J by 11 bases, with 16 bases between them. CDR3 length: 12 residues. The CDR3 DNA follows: TGTGCCAGCAGAATCGACCCTTACACGGCTTTCTTT. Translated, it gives CASRIDPYTAFF.

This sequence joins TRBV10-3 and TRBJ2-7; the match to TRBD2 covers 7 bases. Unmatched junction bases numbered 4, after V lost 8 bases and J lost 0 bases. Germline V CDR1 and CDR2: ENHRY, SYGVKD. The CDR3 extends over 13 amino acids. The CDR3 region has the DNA TGTGCCATCGCTCTAGCGGACTCCTACGAGCAGTACTTC. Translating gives CAIALADSYEQYF.

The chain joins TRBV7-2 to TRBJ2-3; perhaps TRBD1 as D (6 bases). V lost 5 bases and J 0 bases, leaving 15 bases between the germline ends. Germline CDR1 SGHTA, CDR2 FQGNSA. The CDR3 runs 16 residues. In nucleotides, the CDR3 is TGTGCCAGCAGCACGGGACAAAGTTCTAGCACAGATACGCAGTATTTT. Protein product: CASSTGQSSSTDTQYF. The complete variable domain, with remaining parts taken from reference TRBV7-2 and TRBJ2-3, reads GAGVSQSPSNKVTEKGKDVELRCDPISGHTALYWYRQSLGQGLEFLIYFQGNSAPDKSGLPSDRFSAERTGGSVSTLTIQRTQQEDSAVYLCASSTGQSSSTDTQYFGPGTRLTVL.

DNA for the CDR3: TGTGCCAGCAGTTTACAAGGGAGCTCCTACGAGCAGTACTTC. This translates into CASSLQGSSYEQYF. The rearrangement joins TRBV28 to TRBJ2-7, with D perhaps TRBD2 (5 bases). CDR3 size: 14 residues. V lost 2 bases and J lost 0, with 8 bases in between. The germline V gene encodes CDR1 MDHEN and CDR2 SYDVKM.

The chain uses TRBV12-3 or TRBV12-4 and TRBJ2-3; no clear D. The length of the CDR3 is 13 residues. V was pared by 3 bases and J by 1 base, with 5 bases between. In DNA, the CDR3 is TGTGCCAGCAGTTTCTCCCGCACAGATACGCAGTATTTT. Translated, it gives CASSFSRTDTQYF.

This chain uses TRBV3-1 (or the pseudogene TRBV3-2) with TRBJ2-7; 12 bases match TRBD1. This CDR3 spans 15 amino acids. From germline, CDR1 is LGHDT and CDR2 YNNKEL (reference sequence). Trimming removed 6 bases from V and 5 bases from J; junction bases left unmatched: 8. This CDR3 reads CASSSTGQGAHEQYF. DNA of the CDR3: TGTGCCAGCAGTAGCACGGGACAGGGGGCCCACGAGCAGTACTTC.

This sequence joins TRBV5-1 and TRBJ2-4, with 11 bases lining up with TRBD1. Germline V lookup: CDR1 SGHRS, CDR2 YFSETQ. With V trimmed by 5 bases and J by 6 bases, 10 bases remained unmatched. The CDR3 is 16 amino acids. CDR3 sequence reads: CASRLNSGTGGNIQYF. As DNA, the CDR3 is TGCGCCAGCAGATTGAACTCCGGGACAGGGGGAAACATTCAGTACTTC.

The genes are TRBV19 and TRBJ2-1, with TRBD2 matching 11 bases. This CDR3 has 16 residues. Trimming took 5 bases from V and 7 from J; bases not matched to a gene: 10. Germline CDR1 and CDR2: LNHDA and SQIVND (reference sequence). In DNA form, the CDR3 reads TGTGCCAGTAGTTACGGAACTAGCGGGAGCTTGAATGAGCAGTTCTTC. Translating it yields CASSYGTSGSLNEQFF.